This T cell receptor beta chain was profiled in a study of regulatory dendritic cells for organ transplantation (dated by TCRdb to the late 2010s). In terms of the full investigation: Monocytes were cultured with vitamin D3 on days 0 and 4 and with IL-10 on day 4 to generate regulatory dendritic cells. Sorted naive and memory CD4+ and CD8+ T cells had their TCRbeta repertoires sequenced both before and after allostimulation with either regulatory or mature dendritic cells. On day 6, LPS was added to the DC cultures so that the response of the DCs to a potent maturation-inducing agent could be evaluated. Paper-wide results and their limitations: Of the resting subsets, memory CD8+ T cells had the largest number of alloreactive TCR clonotypes. Repertoires were highly diverse in naive CD4+ and CD8+ T cells, less diverse in memory cells, and most oligoclonal in memory CD8+ cells. Only a couple of subjects were sequenced, and considerable between-individual heterogeneity in the alloreactive memory CD8+ T cell pool was noted by the authors. Expansion of memory CD8+ clones was induced by allostimulation in both subjects, but more limited expansion appeared to be induced by regulatory dendritic cells than by mature dendritic cells.

A word on this clone: Its binding antigen is unknown. Base quality data are lacking; no much larger clone is found one base away.

A multiplexed two-step PCR with Vbeta-specific forward primers and Jbeta-specific reverse primers was used to amplify the TCRbeta CDR3 regions. Through the immunoSEQ service, TCRbeta libraries were sequenced on an Illumina instrument. Per the source publication's procedure: IMGT annotation was used to assign V, D and J genes, and synthetic CDR3 analogues were used to correct counts for multiplex PCR bias. In the immunoSEQ Analyzer, repertoire clonality was calculated as one minus normalized Shannon entropy. Clonal expansion was defined by Fisher's exact test with Benjamini-Hochberg false discovery rate control, using two-tailed P<0.01. TCRdb re-hosts the immuneACCESS table, in-frame sequences only. Its copies lack some clones; in the studies checked, an unresolved V gene accounts for under half of them, and the cause for the rest is not known. V and J calls and clone size are as listed in that table; D and trimming were resolved from the DNA. This sample has about 12,000 clones in its table, and about 79% of those were observed once. In total, the top ten clones hold roughly 0.62% of the sample.

Sorted T cell subsets were CFSE-labeled and co-cultured for five to six days with allogeneic regulatory or mature dendritic cells at a 1:10 DC:T ratio. Naive T cells were sorted as CD45RA+ and memory T cells as CD45RO+ CD4+ or CD8+ cells by FACS. The T cells used for TCR sequencing were obtained from two healthy control subjects. The Qiagen DNeasy Blood & Tissue Kit was used to extract genomic DNA. This TCR came from a human donor in good health. Sequences were obtained from naive CD4+ T cells from blood cultured with regulatory dendritic cells. Per the publication, the cell subset or site label means: CD45RA+ naive T cells.

This receptor has the CDR3 CASSFRTGPPEAFF. The DNA is as follows: TGTGCCAGCAGCTTCCGGACAGGGCCCCCTGAAGCTTTCTTT. This chain joins TRBV5-4 to TRBJ1-1; 8 middle bases align to TRBD1. The CDR3 runs 14 amino acids, cysteine and phenylalanine included. Just CDR3 DNA is preserved here, 42 bases in frame from base 1. V is cut back by 2 bases and J by 6 bases, with 6 bases in the junction unmatched. From a lookup of the germline V gene (reference sequence), CDR1 and CDR2 are SGHNT and YYREEE.